Below, 30 T cell receptor beta chains from the same sample are listed, as sequenced in a study of beta chain features in type 1 diabetes. Study-level results: Among patients with Type 1 diabetes, TCRB CDR3s were moderately but significantly shorter in every one of the four CD4+ subsets.

These TCRs are of unknown antigen specificity. Expressed TCRB transcripts were sequenced because the isolated RNA had all been reverse transcribed beforehand. Method: immunoSEQ multiplex PCR; TCRdb's copy keeps in-frame clones and lacks some. Of hundreds of thousands of clones listed, 11% to 15% were seen once; the top ten hold 0.04%. The specimen sequenced was naive CD4+ T cells from blood. All receptors come from a man aged 18-30 years with type 1 diabetes.

This chain joins TRBV28 and TRBJ2-3; D call uncertain. The CDR3 has 15 amino acids. Germline V gene data show CDR1 as MDHEN and CDR2 as SYDVKM. V was trimmed by 1 base and J by 2 bases, leaving 10 bases between them. The CDR3 DNA follows: TGTGCCAGCAGTTTATCCTCTTCCTACACAGATACGCAGTATTTT. Protein sequence: CASSLSSSYTDTQYF.

This clone was seen a handful of times. The same CDR3 arises from other DNA sequences in this sample as well. The chain has TRBV5-4 and TRBJ2-2, with D unclear. The CDR3 covers 14 residues. Per germline, CDR1 SGHNT and CDR2 YYREEE (reference sequence). V was trimmed by 0 bases and J by 5 bases, leaving 8 bases between them. CDR3 protein: CASSLEGRTGELFF. The CDR3 DNA sequence: TGTGCCAGCAGCTTGGAGGGTCGGACCGGGGAGCTGTTTTTT.

This clone was observed a handful of times. The genes are TRBV6-5 and TRBJ2-5; D is ambiguous. Trimming shortened V by 5 bases and J by 0 bases, and 13 bases separated the two germline ends. The CDR3 contains 15 residues. Germline loops: CDR1 MNHEY, CDR2 SVGAGI. This CDR3 is CASSPRPYYQETQYF. The CDR3 region has the DNA TGTGCCAGCAGTCCAAGGCCCTACTACCAAGAGACCCAGTACTTC.

The DNA of the CDR3 is TGTGCCAGCCGGGAGGAAGGGGAAAAACTGTTTTTT. It specifies CASREEGEKLFF. This chain joins TRBV18 and TRBJ1-4; D gene uncertain. V lost 8 bases to trimming and J lost 8 bases, with 12 bases between them. The CDR3 is made up of 12 amino acids. Germline V CDR1 and CDR2: KGHSH, LQKENI.

V usage is TRBV7-9 and J usage is TRBJ1-2; 8 positions agree with TRBD1. The CDR3 totals 14 residues. Trimming cost V 3 bases and J 8 bases; bases outside gene matches: 8. CDR1 is SEHNR, CDR2 FQNEAQ, per germline (reference sequence). The CDR3 DNA is TGTGCCAGCAGCTTGACAGGGGTTTTGGGCGGCTACACCTTC. Translated, it gives CASSLTGVLGGYTF.

This clone was found a few times. In DNA, the CDR3 is TGTGCCAGCAGCCCAAGCCTAGCGGGGTCCCAAGAGACCCAGTACTTC. Encoded protein: CASSPSLAGSQETQYF. The V gene is TRBV7-3, the J gene TRBJ2-5, with 9 bases aligning to TRBD2. Germline CDR1 and CDR2: SGHTA and FQGTGA. The CDR3 is 16 amino acids. Trimming took 5 bases from V and 1 from J; bases not matched to a gene: 8.

The V and J genes are TRBV30 and TRBJ2-6; tentatively, D is TRBD1 (5 bases). The length of the CDR3 is 16 residues. CDR1 is GTSNPN and CDR2 is SVGIG in the germline V gene (reference sequence). The V gene lost 5 bases and the J gene lost 0 bases, with 14 bases spanning the gap. CDR3 loop: CAWPKGQSSGANVLTF. The CDR3 DNA reads as TGTGCCTGGCCCAAAGGACAATCCTCTGGGGCCAACGTCCTGACTTTC.

In its sample, this clone was seen a few times. This sequence joins TRBV27 and TRBJ2-6; TRBD2 agrees at 7 bases. Trimming took 6 bases from V and 0 from J; bases not matched to a gene: 17. CDR3 length equals 20 residues. The germline V gene has CDR1 MNHEY and CDR2 SMNVEV (reference sequence). The CDR3 nucleotides are TGTGCCAGCAGCCCAGCCGCCGGGAGGACTGGGAGCTCTGGGGCCAACGTCCTGACTTTC. Encoded protein: CASSPAAGRTGSSGANVLTF.

The table lists this clone with a few counts. The genes are TRBV7-8 and TRBJ2-3; D may match TRBD1 or TRBD2 (5 bases each). The CDR3 covers 17 residues. V lost 5 bases to trimming and J lost 2 bases, with 20 bases between them. Germline CDR1 and CDR2: SGHVS and FQNEAQ. CDR3 DNA: TGTGCCAGCAGCCCCCCCCGGGACGGCAGCTCCACAGATACGCAGTATTTT. This translates into CASSPPRDGSSTDTQYF.

This chain uses TRBV4-3 with TRBJ2-5, with 12 positions matching TRBD2. V dropped 1 base and J dropped 7; count of bases not matched to a gene: 10. The V gene's germline CDR1 is LGHNA and CDR2 YSLEER. The CDR3 extends over 17 amino acids. The CDR3 protein is CASSQGLVTSGGRTQYF. CDR3 DNA: TGCGCCAGCAGCCAAGGGTTGGTGACTAGCGGGGGCCGGACCCAGTACTTC.

The CDR3 region has the DNA TGTGCCAGCAGTTACTCAATGGCGGGGAACTCCTACGAGCAGTACTTC. Amino acid sequence: CASSYSMAGNSYEQYF. The chain couples TRBV6-6 to TRBJ2-7; D might be TRBD2 (6 bases). There are 16 residues in the CDR3. The germline gives CDR1 MNHNY, CDR2 SVGAGI (reference sequence). Trimming removed 0 bases from V and 0 bases from J, with 12 bases in between.

The rearrangement uses TRBV11-2 and TRBJ2-3; D is ambiguous. Germline V CDR1 and CDR2: SGHAT, FQNNGV. Deletions cut 5 bases from V and 1 base from J, with 10 bases between. There are 14 residues in the CDR3. The DNA of the CDR3 is TGTGCCAGCAGCCTACGGGTCGGCACAGATACGCAGTATTTT. Translated: CASSLRVGTDTQYF.

This clone came up a few times. The chain uses TRBV30 and TRBJ1-2; TRBD1 matches at 9 bases. Germline CDR1 reads GTSNPN; CDR2 reads SVGIG (reference sequence). The V segment lost 4 bases and the J segment 3 bases; nucleotides outside the gene matches: 6. CDR3 length: 14 residues. The DNA of the CDR3 is TGTGCCTGGACACGGACAGGGGCCTACTATGGCTACACCTTC. Residues: CAWTRTGAYYGYTF.

V is TRBV30 and J is TRBJ2-1; perhaps TRBD1 as D (6 bases). The CDR3 totals 14 residues. Germline-derived CDR1 and CDR2 are GTSNPN and SVGIG (reference sequence). Trimming left V 3 bases short and J 2 bases short, with 11 bases between. The CDR3 is CAWRSRGAYNEQFF. For the CDR3, the DNA is TGTGCCTGGAGGTCCAGGGGCGCCTACAATGAGCAGTTCTTC.

V and J are TRBV7-9 and TRBJ2-3; 14 bases align to TRBD2. CDR1 and CDR2 (germline): SEHNR, FQNEAQ (reference sequence). V lost 4 bases, J lost 3 bases, and 6 bases stayed unmatched. This CDR3 spans 17 amino acids. The CDR3 DNA reads as TGTGCCAGCAGCTCGGCGGGACTAGCGGGAGCGACAGATACGCAGTATTTT. Translated, it gives CASSSAGLAGATDTQYF.

This clone was found a few times. This chain connects TRBV2 to TRBJ2-1; 9 nucleotides match TRBD2. V shed 8 bases and J 4 bases; nucleotides not matched to a gene: 3. The CDR3 length is 13 residues. Germline V gene data show CDR1 as SNHLY and CDR2 as FYNNEI. The DNA for the CDR3 is TGTGCCAGCTCTAGCGGGAAGTACAATGAGCAGTTCTTC. It translates to CASSSGKYNEQFF.

In this sample, this clone turned up a few times. The chain uses TRBV10-3 and TRBJ2-5; D is perhaps TRBD1 (5 bases). V was trimmed by 4 bases and J by 5 bases, leaving 14 bases between them. Germline loops: CDR1 ENHRY, CDR2 SYGVKD. This CDR3 has 14 amino acids. The CDR3: CAISVAGRRETQYF. DNA of the CDR3: TGTGCCATCAGTGTCGCAGGGCGTCGGGAGACCCAGTACTTC.

This chain links TRBV7-9 with TRBJ2-1; D is perhaps TRBD2 (5 bases). V dropped 2 bases and J dropped 12 bases, with 14 bases sitting between them. From germline, CDR1 is SEHNR and CDR2 FQNEAQ (reference sequence). This CDR3 contains 13 residues. CDR3 protein: CASSLQREAGQFF. The DNA for the CDR3 is TGTGCCAGCAGCTTACAGCGAGAGGCGGGGCAGTTCTTC.

This clone was counted a few times. The rearrangement joins TRBV30 to TRBJ2-1; D is ambiguous. The CDR3 runs 13 residues. V was cut by 1 base and J by 8 bases, with 12 bases left in between. Per the germline V gene, CDR1 is GTSNPN and CDR2 is SVGIG (reference sequence). The CDR3 sequence is CAWSAGSIYEQFF. DNA for the CDR3: TGTGCCTGGAGTGCGGGCAGCATCTATGAGCAGTTCTTC.

The table lists this clone with a few counts. This sequence joins TRBV7-9 and TRBJ1-5; D is uncertain. The V end lost 0 bases, the J end lost 7 bases, and 4 bases lay between the germline ends. Germline V CDR1 and CDR2: SEHNR, FQNEAQ (reference sequence). CDR3 length: 12 residues. For the CDR3, the DNA is TGTGCCAGCAGCTTAGCTCGCCAGCCCCAGCATTTT. This translates into CASSLARQPQHF.

Only a few counts were recorded for this clone. The V and J genes are TRBV19 and TRBJ1-2; D ambiguous. This CDR3 spans 15 amino acids. V shed 7 bases and J shed 3 bases, with 18 bases lying between them. Germline loops: CDR1 LNHDA, CDR2 SQIVND (reference sequence). The CDR3 reads CASKRGRRSDYGYTF. The CDR3 DNA reads TGTGCCAGTAAACGGGGTAGGAGGTCGGACTATGGCTACACCTTC.

A few counts support this clone. The chain links TRBV7-9 to TRBJ2-7; D unclear. The germline V gene has CDR1 SEHNR and CDR2 FQNEAQ (reference sequence). V shed 2 bases and J shed 6 bases, with 20 bases lying between them. CDR3 size: 16 residues. In DNA, the CDR3 is TGTGCCAGCAGCTTACGGTTCGGGCCGAACCTAGGCGAGCAGTACTTC. Its protein product is CASSLRFGPNLGEQYF.

The rearrangement uses TRBV7-2 and TRBJ2-3; possibly TRBD2 for D (7 bases). Germline V gives CDR1 SGHTA, CDR2 FQGNSA. The V end lost 0 bases, the J end lost 5 bases, and 12 bases lay between the germline ends. The CDR3 length is 15 residues. CDR3 region: CASSLAGGRGDTQYF. In DNA, the CDR3 is TGTGCCAGCAGCTTAGCGGGGGGGCGTGGAGATACGCAGTATTTT.

This clone has more than one count but fewer than ten. The V gene is TRBV29-1, the J gene TRBJ1-1, with no clear D. From germline, CDR1 is SQVTM and CDR2 ANQGSEA. The CDR3 runs to 13 residues. V lost 4 bases to trimming and J lost 8 bases, with 17 bases between them. CDR3 in DNA: TGCAGCGTTGCGGGCCTAGTGATATCCGAAGCTTTCTTT. Translated: CSVAGLVISEAFF.

The chain uses TRBV7-9 and TRBJ2-7, with D tentatively TRBD1 or TRBD2 (6 bases each). The CDR3 has 16 residues. Germline V lookup: CDR1 SEHNR, CDR2 FQNEAQ (reference sequence). Trimming pared 0 bases from V and 0 bases from J, leaving 12 bases between. CDR3 nucleotides: TGTGCCAGCAGCTTAGCAGTACGGGGGCCCTCCTACGAGCAGTACTTC. It is translated as CASSLAVRGPSYEQYF.

This clone was observed a few times. The chain combines TRBV28 with TRBJ2-7; D is perhaps TRBD1 (5 bases). Germline V lookup: CDR1 MDHEN, CDR2 SYDVKM. The germline V and J ends were trimmed by 8 bases and 2 bases, with 7 bases remaining between them. There are 11 residues in the CDR3. The CDR3 loop reads CASGATYEQYF. The CDR3 DNA reads TGTGCCAGCGGGGCGACCTACGAGCAGTACTTC.

This clone was detected only a few times. J is TRBJ1-2 and V is TRBV7-9; D unclear. Germline lookup yields CDR1 SEHNR and CDR2 FQNEAQ (reference sequence). This CDR3 region has 13 residues. Trimming took off 8 bases at V and 3 bases at J, with 13 bases between the two ends. Written as DNA, the CDR3 is TGTGCCAGCGGGTCCAGTCAGGACTATGGCTACACCTTC. Protein: CASGSSQDYGYTF.

The chain joins TRBV6-5 to TRBJ2-5, with 8 bases matching TRBD1. This CDR3 has 15 amino acids. Trimming took 6 bases from V and 3 from J; bases not matched to a gene: 9. Per germline, CDR1 MNHEY and CDR2 SVGAGI. The CDR3 region is CASRGAATGEETQYF. The CDR3 DNA sequence: TGTGCCAGCAGGGGAGCAGCGACAGGGGAAGAGACCCAGTACTTC.

The chain is built from TRBV2 and TRBJ2-5; 8 nucleotides align to TRBD1. Per germline, CDR1 SNHLY and CDR2 FYNNEI. The CDR3 contains 14 residues. V dropped 8 bases and J dropped 4; count of bases not matched to a gene: 9. The DNA of the CDR3 is TGTGCCAGCGGGCCATTACAGGGGGGAGAGACCCAGTACTTC. It yields the protein CASGPLQGGETQYF.

J is TRBJ2-3 and V is TRBV30, with a weak D call TRBD2 (7 bases). The V end was cut by 4 bases, the J end by 2 bases, with 22 bases between. Germline CDR1 reads GTSNPN; CDR2 reads SVGIG (reference sequence). CDR3 length: 17 residues. CDR3 amino acids: CAWIAPIGGRDTDTQYF. CDR3 coding DNA: TGTGCCTGGATTGCCCCCATCGGGGGGCGAGACACAGATACGCAGTATTTT.